Reported below is one T cell receptor (beta chain). Its antigen is still unknown. This sample was taken from a study of blood T cells in healthy people across ages. The wider study: The capture of about one barcoded beta molecule per two T cells was achieved by template switching.

Isolation recovered at least 7 million PBMCs from every sample. Study-wide results and limits: TCR beta diversity was tightly associated with the proportion of naive T cells.

Sample-barcoded 5' priming and a J-beta primer mix drove a second PCR of roughly 6 to 12 cycles. Each cDNA molecule was tagged by a template-switch adaptor that had 12 random nucleotides. TCRdb passed the 5' RACE reads through MiXCR, listing each CDR3 protein once. The table has some 860,000 distinct CDR3 sequences, about 56% seen once; the top ten hold more than 25%. V lost 5 bases, J lost 3 bases, and 17 bases lay in between. This CDR3 is 15 amino acids long. Germline CDR1 reads DFQATT; CDR2 reads SNEGSKA (reference sequence). This chain links TRBV20-1 with TRBJ2-1, with D perhaps being TRBD1 or TRBD2 (5 bases each). The TCR originated in a man aged 35 to 55 in good health. Specimen: blood. Here the CDR3 DNA reads TGCAGTGCTCGGGCCAGGGACGGATTCTACAATGAGCAGTTCTTC. Amino acids: CSARARDGFYNEQFF.